Listed here are 7 T cell receptor beta chains from one sample, sequenced in a study of CD8 T cells in ankylosing spondylitis. TCRdb re-called the 5' RACE reads with MiXCR, one entry per CDR3 protein. The table shows approximately 220,000 distinct CDR3 sequences, with roughly 24% occurring only once. The sample taken for sequencing was blood, either unsorted or a sorted T cell fraction (not recorded which). The receptors stem from a male donor with ankylosing spondylitis or in good health (not recorded which).

The chain uses TRBV7-8 and TRBJ2-7, with TRBD1 matching over 8 bases. Germline CDR1 is SGHVS and CDR2 is FQNEAQ. V lost 3 bases and J lost 8; bases outside the gene matches: 9. CDR3 length equals 14 residues. This CDR3 is CASSFGQGALQQYF. Written as DNA, the CDR3 is TGTGCCAGCAGCTTTGGTCAGGGGGCCCTTCAGCAGTACTTC.

This clonotype was picked up a small number of times. The chain has TRBV7-9 and TRBJ1-1, with D possibly TRBD1 on 5 matching bases. The germline V gene encodes CDR1 SEHNR and CDR2 FQNEAQ (reference sequence). The ends were cut back, 5 bases at V and 1 base at J, with 14 bases in the middle. The CDR3 is 15 residues long. The CDR3 loop reads CASSPRGGSNTEAFF. The CDR3 coding sequence is TGTGCCAGCAGCCCCCGGGGGGGATCGAACACTGAAGCTTTCTTT. Together with reference TRBV7-9 and TRBJ1-1, the CDR3 gives the full variable domain: DTGVSQNPRHKITKRGQNVTFRCDPISEHNRLYWYRQTLGQGPEFLTYFQNEAQLEKSRLLSDRFSAERPKGSFSTLEIQRTEQGDSAMYLCASSPRGGSNTEAFFGQGTRLTVV.

The chain carries TRBV6-1 and TRBJ1-5; TRBD1 might be the D (5 bases). The CDR3 is 14 amino acids. The V end was cut by 6 bases, the J end by 7 bases, with 16 bases between. Germline V lookup: CDR1 MNHNS, CDR2 SASEGT. This CDR3 reads CASRPGGYGQPQHF. CDR3 DNA sequence: TGTGCCAGCAGACCGGGGGGATATGGGCAGCCCCAGCATTTT.

This clonotype was seen ten or more times. The chain is built from TRBV3-1 and TRBJ2-1; TRBD2 matches 11 bases. The germline gives CDR1 LGHDT, CDR2 YNNKEL (reference sequence). V shed 6 bases, J shed 10 bases, and the junction held 14 bases outside the gene matches. This CDR3 spans 16 amino acids. The CDR3 loop is CASSRGSGRAGSEQFF. Written as DNA, the CDR3 is TGTGCCAGCAGTCGTGGTAGCGGGAGGGCCGGGAGCGAGCAGTTCTTC.

This clonotype was seen a few times. The gene calls are TRBV12-3 or TRBV12-4 and TRBJ2-1, with D unresolved. The CDR3 runs 11 residues. V was trimmed by 2 bases and J by 12 bases, leaving 8 bases between them. In DNA, the CDR3 is TGTGCCAGCAGTTTAACATTAGGGCAGTTCTTC. This translates into CASSLTLGQFF.

V is TRBV20-1 and J is TRBJ2-5, with 10 bases matching TRBD2. The junction had 11 bases not matched to a gene; V was cut back by 6 bases and J by 4 bases. CDR3 length: 15 amino acids. The germline V gene encodes CDR1 DFQATT and CDR2 SNEGSKA (reference sequence). CDR3 bases: TGCAGTGCCGGGACTAGCGTACAAACGGGAGAGACCCAGTACTTC. Its translation is CSAGTSVQTGETQYF.

This clonotype was seen many times. The chain has TRBV7-2 and TRBJ2-2; D is perhaps TRBD1 or TRBD2 (5 bases each). V lost 8 bases and J lost 5, with 15 bases in between. Per the germline V gene, CDR1 is SGHTA and CDR2 is FQGNSA. This CDR3 spans 14 amino acids. The CDR3 bases are TGTGCCAGCTCTCCGGGACCCAGGACCGGGGAGCTGTTTTTT. The encoded protein is CASSPGPRTGELFF. Filled out from reference TRBV7-2 and TRBJ2-2, the complete variable domain reads GAGVSQSPSNKVTEKGKDVELRCDPISGHTALYWYRQSLGQGLEFLIYFQGNSAPDKSGLPSDRFSAERTGGSVSTLTIQRTQQEDSAVYLCASSPGPRTGELFFGEGSRLTVL.